The 21 T cell receptor beta chains below come from one sample, sequenced in a study of shared clonotypes between healthy human individuals (dated by TCRdb to about 2020). The receptor library was made with the immunoSEQ multiplex PCR assay. Imported from immuneACCESS, the table was reduced by TCRdb to in-frame sequences with V and J called. These copies leave out some clones; in studies compared against another copy, an unresolved V gene accounts for under half, and the cause of the remainder is not known. The sample table contains over a million clones; only one count was recorded for 95% to 97% of them. Roughly 1.2% of the sample comes from the top ten. The source material was naive CD4+ T cells sorted from blood. The sample's cell subset or site label, decoded: CD45RA+ positively selected. Receptors were obtained from a man in his thirties or forties in good health.

The gene calls are TRBV28 and TRBJ1-1, with D possibly TRBD1 on 6 matching bases. Germline lookup yields CDR1 MDHEN and CDR2 SYDVKM. The CDR3 is 15 residues long. The ends were cut back, 7 bases at V and 1 base at J, with 16 bases in the middle. The CDR3 bases are TGTGCCAGCACCCGGGGGGGGGCTGAGAACACTGAAGCTTTCTTT. Protein: CASTRGGAENTEAFF.

Worth noting for this clone: A much larger clone lies a single base off, so this may be a read error. The chain's CDR3 is CASTNTGELFF. The CDR3 DNA follows: TGTGCCAGCACGAACACCGGGGAGCTGTTTTTT. This sequence joins TRBV6-6 and TRBJ2-2; no firm D call. Germline CDR1 reads MNHNY; CDR2 reads SVGAGI (reference sequence). Trimming shortened V by 7 bases and J by 0 bases, and 0 bases separated the two germline ends. The CDR3 is made up of 11 amino acids.

The genes are TRBV5-4 and TRBJ2-1; D ambiguous. The germline V and J ends were trimmed by 0 bases and 4 bases, with 5 bases remaining between them. The CDR3 runs to 13 residues. Germline CDR1 SGHNT, CDR2 YYREEE (reference sequence). The CDR3 protein is CASSLVGYNEQFF. The CDR3 nucleotides are TGTGCCAGCAGCTTGGTGGGGTACAATGAGCAGTTCTTC.

The V gene is TRBV7-6, the J gene TRBJ1-1; possibly TRBD1 for D (5 bases). Germline-derived CDR1 and CDR2 are SGHVS and FNYEAQ. Trimming stripped 1 base from V and 1 base from J, with 10 bases between. The CDR3 length is 15 residues. The DNA for the CDR3 is TGTGCCAGCAGCTTAGTGGGGGGAGGGAACACTGAAGCTTTCTTT. Translating it yields CASSLVGGGNTEAFF.

This clone was picked up one time. The chain is built from TRBV7-2 and TRBJ1-5, with 7 nucleotides matching TRBD1. Trimming cost V 3 bases and J 3 bases; bases outside gene matches: 8. The CDR3 loop spans 16 amino acids. Germline V CDR1 and CDR2: SGHTA, FQGNSA. CDR3 sequence: CASSFGGGVNNQPQHF. Here the CDR3 DNA reads TGTGCCAGCAGCTTCGGAGGGGGCGTAAACAATCAGCCCCAGCATTTT.

The rearrangement uses TRBV6-5 and TRBJ1-1, with D possibly matching TRBD1 (5 bases). Trimming shortened V by 8 bases and J by 7 bases, and 17 bases separated the two germline ends. The CDR3 totals 13 residues. In germline, CDR1 is MNHEY, CDR2 SVGAGI. CDR3 DNA sequence: TGTGCCAGCCATTACGTCCCGGGGGTTGAAGCTTTCTTT. This translates into CASHYVPGVEAFF.

V usage is TRBV2 and J usage is TRBJ2-5, with a weak D call TRBD1 (5 bases). The germline CDR1 and CDR2 sequences are SNHLY and FYNNEI. The ends were cut back, 9 bases at V and 2 bases at J, with 13 bases in the middle. The CDR3 runs 13 residues. The CDR3 reads CARTQGEQETQYF. The CDR3 nucleotides read TGTGCCAGGACTCAGGGTGAACAAGAGACCCAGTACTTC.

The chain carries TRBV25-1 and TRBJ2-6; D gene uncertain. The germline V gene encodes CDR1 MGHDK and CDR2 SYGVNS. This CDR3 has 16 amino acids. Trimming took 0 bases from V and 1 from J, leaving 7 bases between them. CDR3 amino acids: CASSEYQVSGANVLTF. The CDR3 nucleotides are TGTGCCAGCAGTGAATATCAGGTTTCTGGGGCCAACGTCCTGACTTTC.

The chain couples TRBV5-4 to TRBJ1-2; 8 bases are shared with TRBD1. Germline CDR1 and CDR2: SGHNT and YYREEE (reference sequence). This CDR3 contains 14 residues. V lost 5 bases, J lost 5 bases, and 8 bases stayed unmatched. The CDR3 DNA follows: TGTGCCAGCAGAACGGACAGGGCCCCATATGGCTACACCTTC. This encodes CASRTDRAPYGYTF.

This clone was detected only once. The chain is built from TRBV11-3 and TRBJ1-3; no definite D call. The CDR3 consists of 13 residues. Trimming removed 4 bases from V and 1 base from J, with 5 bases in between. Germline V lookup: CDR1 SGHNT, CDR2 YENEEA. The CDR3 is CASSYTSGNTIYF. DNA for the CDR3: TGTGCCAGCAGCTATACTTCTGGAAACACCATATATTTT.

This clone has a handful of counts. This CDR3 is also generated by other DNA sequences in the sample. The V gene is TRBV28, the J gene TRBJ1-5, with unresolved D. The CDR3 loop spans 13 amino acids. V shed 2 bases and J shed 6 bases, with 8 bases lying between them. The germline V gene has CDR1 MDHEN and CDR2 SYDVKM. The CDR3 DNA is TGTGCCAGCAGTTTACTAGGTAGTCAGCCCCAGCATTTT. As protein: CASSLLGSQPQHF.

The chain is built from TRBV27 and TRBJ1-2; 12 nucleotides line up with TRBD1. Germline V gives CDR1 MNHEY, CDR2 SMNVEV (reference sequence). The CDR3 spans 15 residues. The ends lost 2 bases at V and 7 bases at J; junction bases unmatched: 5. The CDR3 bases are TGTGCCAGCAGTTTAGGGACAGGGGGCGCGGGTGGCTACACCTTC. As protein: CASSLGTGGAGGYTF.

The CDR3 region has the DNA TGTGCCAGTAGCCTAGCGGGAGTGGCCTACGAGCAGTACTTC. This encodes CASSLAGVAYEQYF. The genes are TRBV19 and TRBJ2-7; TRBD2 aligns across 10 bases. Germline V gene lookup returns CDR1 LNHDA and CDR2 SQIVND (reference sequence). Losses at the gene ends were 6 bases for V and 2 bases for J; bases not matched to a gene: 4. This CDR3 region has 14 residues.

The genes are TRBV21-1 and TRBJ1-4. TRBV21-1 is a listed pseudogene. The CDR3 is 11 amino acids. This chain's CDR3 is CASRMGEKLFF. The CDR3 DNA sequence: TGTGCCAGCAGGATGGGGGAAAAACTGTTTTTT.

The chain has TRBV9 and TRBJ2-3; D is ambiguous. The V gene lost 0 bases and the J gene lost 2 bases, with 7 bases spanning the gap. In germline, CDR1 is SGDLS, CDR2 YYNGEE. CDR3 length: 14 amino acids. This chain's CDR3 is CASSVGHVTDTQYF. The DNA of the CDR3 is TGTGCCAGCAGCGTAGGTCATGTCACAGATACGCAGTATTTT.

The gene calls are TRBV18 and TRBJ2-6; 7 nucleotides agree with TRBD2. From germline, CDR1 is KGHSH and CDR2 LQKENI. The V and J ends lost 6 bases and 4 bases, in that order; junction bases with no gene match: 9. The CDR3 loop spans 16 amino acids. CDR3 DNA: TGTGCCAGCTCGCGACTAGCTGTCACCGGGGCCAACGTCCTGACTTTC. Its translation is CASSRLAVTGANVLTF.

To note about this clone: This specimen includes other DNA sequences encoding the same CDR3. The gene calls are TRBV19 and TRBJ1-1; weak D call: TRBD1 (5 bases). The CDR3 extends over 14 amino acids. Germline CDR1 is LNHDA and CDR2 is SQIVND (reference sequence). V gave up 4 bases and J gave up 1 base, with 10 bases separating them. DNA of the CDR3: TGTGCCAGTAGTAGTGGCAGGGCGAACACTGAAGCTTTCTTT. This translates into CASSSGRANTEAFF.

This rearrangement joins TRBV19 to TRBJ2-1; D is uncertain. Looked up from germline, CDR1 is LNHDA and CDR2 is SQIVND (reference sequence). CDR3 length: 12 residues. The germline V and J ends were trimmed by 3 bases and 9 bases, with 9 bases remaining between them. The CDR3 DNA is TGTGCCAGTAGTATTCTAGAGGCTGAGCAGTTCTTC. The encoded protein is CASSILEAEQFF.

V is TRBV20-1 and J is TRBJ1-2, with D maybe TRBD1 (5 bases). From germline, CDR1 is DFQATT and CDR2 SNEGSKA (reference sequence). The V gene lost 6 bases and the J gene lost 5 bases, with 10 bases spanning the gap. CDR3 length equals 11 residues. Here the CDR3 reads CSAYGGYGYTF. CDR3 sequence (DNA): TGCAGTGCCTATGGGGGGTATGGCTACACCTTC.

The chain recombines TRBV5-1 with TRBJ2-3; D may match TRBD1 or TRBD2 (5 bases each). This CDR3 has 13 residues. Between the trimmed V and J ends, which lost 0 bases and 8 bases, there was a span of 10 bases. Germline assignment: CDR1 SGHRS and CDR2 YFSETQ. DNA for the CDR3: TGCGCCAGCAGCTTGGACCTTGGGGGTACGCAGTATTTT. Translation gives CASSLDLGGTQYF.

This sequence joins TRBV19 and TRBJ2-1; 12 bases align to TRBD2. The CDR3 spans 17 residues. With V trimmed by 7 bases and J by 7 bases, 14 bases remained unmatched. In germline, CDR1 is LNHDA, CDR2 SQIVND (reference sequence). The CDR3 loop reads CASKLPLPGLAGNEQFF. CDR3 nucleotide sequence: TGTGCCAGTAAACTCCCACTCCCGGGACTAGCGGGTAATGAGCAGTTCTTC.